This TCR beta chain derives from a study of T cell changes during pregnancy in multiple sclerosis. Assay: immunoSEQ multiplex PCR; the TCRdb copy retains only in-frame clones and omits some. This sample has about 59,000 clones, with about 93% found just once. This clonotype was sampled from a female donor with multiple sclerosis, enrolled in a pregnancy study. Sample: CD8+ T cells from peripheral blood mononuclear cells, taken in the third trimester of pregnancy.

For the CDR3, the DNA is TGTGCCACCTCTCCGGATTGGTTCGCGTCGAAGGACAGGGACACCGGGGAGCTGTTTTTT. Protein: CATSPDWFASKDRDTGELFF. The V call is TRBV2, the J call TRBJ2-2; 8 bases agree with TRBD1. The CDR3 consists of 20 residues. CDR1 is SNHLY and CDR2 is FYNNEI in the germline V gene. V gave up 10 bases and J gave up 3 bases; unmatched junction bases: 25.